These 29 T cell receptor beta chains share one sample of origin, sequenced in a study of PD-1 blockade in classical Hodgkin lymphoma. Only in-frame clones appear in the TCRdb table, and some are missing; sequencing was by immunoSEQ multiplex PCR. The data contain more than 25,000 clones, around nine tenths of them singletons. After autologous stem cell transplantation all patients relapsed, and prior brentuximab vedotin exposure differed between cohorts. Negative selection with magnets was how CD8+ T cells were isolated from the thawed PBMCs. The source was CD8+ T cells from blood, collected at baseline. The receptors derive from a human donor with classical Hodgkin lymphoma.

The gene calls are TRBV5-1 and TRBJ2-3; 15 bases match TRBD2. The germline V gene encodes CDR1 SGHRS and CDR2 YFSETQ. The length of the CDR3 is 19 residues. Losses at the gene ends were 4 bases for V and 1 base for J; bases not matched to a gene: 10. The CDR3 bases are TGCGCCAGCAGCGCACTAGGACTAGCGGGAGGGCCGGGCACAGATACGCAGTATTTT. Its translation: CASSALGLAGGPGTDTQYF.

V gene TRBV6-5 combines with J gene TRBJ2-7, with D maybe TRBD2 (5 bases). With 8 bases removed from V and 1 base from J, the gap between germline ends came to 15 bases. In germline, CDR1 is MNHEY, CDR2 SVGAGI. CDR3 length equals 14 residues. The CDR3 sequence is CASGLAVLSYEQYF. In nucleotides, the CDR3 is TGTGCCAGCGGGCTAGCCGTCCTATCCTACGAGCAGTACTTC.

This clone was detected a few times. The chain links TRBV11-2 to TRBJ2-4; no clear D. Germline CDR1 SGHAT, CDR2 FQNNGV. The V end was cut by 10 bases, the J end by 2 bases, with 12 bases between. The CDR3 contains 13 residues. The CDR3 loop is CAIQAGSKNIQYF. CDR3 coding DNA: TGTGCCATCCAGGCAGGTTCCAAAAACATTCAGTACTTC.

This rearrangement joins TRBV28 to TRBJ2-7, with a tentative D call TRBD1 (5 bases). Trimming cost V 3 bases and J 2 bases, with 8 bases left between them. Germline V CDR1 and CDR2: MDHEN, SYDVKM. CDR3 length: 13 residues. The CDR3 DNA sequence: TGTGCCAGCAGTTTTGGCAGGGCCTACGAGCAGTACTTC. Its protein is CASSFGRAYEQYF.

The chain combines TRBV9 with TRBJ1-1, with 7 bases identical to TRBD1. The CDR3 totals 15 residues. Germline V gene sequence: CDR1 SGDLS, CDR2 YYNGEE. V gave up 3 bases and J gave up 0 bases; unmatched junction bases: 5. The CDR3 bases are TGTGCCAGCAGCGAGAGGGGACAGCTGAACACTGAAGCTTTCTTT. Its protein is CASSERGQLNTEAFF.

This clone was counted a single time. V usage is TRBV7-6 and J usage is TRBJ2-3; D is ambiguous. The CDR3 consists of 14 residues. V dropped 0 bases and J dropped 0 bases, with 4 bases sitting between them. Germline CDR1 and CDR2: SGHVS and FNYEAQ. CDR3 loop: CASSLAGSTDTQYF. For the CDR3, the DNA is TGTGCCAGCAGCTTAGCGGGAAGCACAGATACGCAGTATTTT.

The V and J genes are TRBV5-6 and TRBJ2-5; 8 positions match TRBD1. V shed 6 bases and J 4 bases; nucleotides not matched to a gene: 11. This CDR3 is built from 15 residues. CDR1 SGHDT and CDR2 YYEEEE come from the germline V gene. CDR3 sequence (DNA): TGTGCCAGCAAACAAGCCGCAGGGGGCGCAGAGACCCAGTACTTC. This translates into CASKQAAGGAETQYF.

The chain couples TRBV28 to TRBJ2-7; the D is unclear. Germline lookup yields CDR1 MDHEN and CDR2 SYDVKM. Trimming shortened V by 2 bases and J by 1 base, and 3 bases separated the two germline ends. This CDR3 has 12 residues. In DNA, the CDR3 is TGTGCCAGCAGTTTAGATTCCTACGAGCAGTACTTC. Its translation is CASSLDSYEQYF.

The chain combines TRBV5-1 with TRBJ2-7; D unresolved. This CDR3 spans 11 amino acids. The germline V and J ends were trimmed by 3 bases and 6 bases, with 7 bases remaining between them. From germline, CDR1 is SGHRS and CDR2 YFSETQ. The CDR3 bases are TGCGCCAGCAGCTCCGGTAGCGAGCAGTACTTC. Protein: CASSSGSEQYF.

The chain carries TRBV6-5 and TRBJ1-2, with D perhaps matching TRBD1 (6 bases). This CDR3 contains 11 residues. Deletions cut 6 bases from V and 4 bases from J, with 6 bases between. CDR1 is MNHEY, CDR2 SVGAGI, per germline. CDR3 coding DNA: TGTGCCAGCAGGACAGGCTATGGCTACACCTTC. This codes for CASRTGYGYTF.

V is TRBV27 and J is TRBJ2-7; 7 bases agree with TRBD1. Germline values: CDR1 MNHEY, CDR2 SMNVEV (reference sequence). Losses at the gene ends were 0 bases for V and 2 bases for J; bases not matched to a gene: 1. The CDR3 is made up of 14 amino acids. This CDR3 reads CASSLSTGTYEQYF. CDR3 DNA sequence: TGTGCCAGCAGTTTATCGACAGGGACCTACGAGCAGTACTTC.

The CDR3 nucleotides are TGTGCCAGCATCGGCAGGGGCCCAGATACGCAGTATTTT. The encoded protein is CASIGRGPDTQYF. V usage is TRBV2 and J usage is TRBJ2-3; TRBD1 is a possible D gene (6 bases). The CDR3 length is 13 residues. Trimming removed 7 bases at V and 4 bases at J, with 12 bases between. CDR1 and CDR2 from the germline V gene are SNHLY and FYNNEI.

The chain is built from TRBV28 and TRBJ2-7, with 9 bases that match TRBD1. Trimming removed 3 bases from V and 3 bases from J; junction bases left unmatched: 9. In germline, CDR1 is MDHEN, CDR2 SYDVKM. The CDR3 extends over 16 amino acids. CDR3 bases: TGTGCCAGCAGTTTCCGGGACAGGGTGTGGGACTACGAGCAGTACTTC. Its protein is CASSFRDRVWDYEQYF.

This rearrangement joins TRBV27 to TRBJ2-3, with D possibly matching TRBD2 (6 bases). This CDR3 has 17 amino acids. The germline CDR1 and CDR2 sequences are MNHEY and SMNVEV (reference sequence). Trimming pared 5 bases from V and 2 bases from J, leaving 20 bases between. The CDR3 reads CASSPFPLAVPTDTQYF. As DNA, the CDR3 is TGTGCCAGCAGTCCGTTTCCCTTAGCGGTCCCCACAGATACGCAGTATTTT.

This chain links TRBV13 with TRBJ2-7; no clear D. V was trimmed by 5 bases and J by 3 bases, leaving 8 bases between them. Germline CDR1 is PRHDT and CDR2 is FYEKMQ (reference sequence). The CDR3 extends over 12 amino acids. CDR3 DNA: TGTGCCAGCAGCCTCCAAAGCTACGAGCAGTACTTC. Protein product: CASSLQSYEQYF.

The chain recombines TRBV2 with TRBJ1-5, with 8 bases lining up with TRBD1. The CDR3 totals 16 residues. Unmatched junction bases numbered 7, after V lost 6 bases and J lost 0 bases. The germline V gene encodes CDR1 SNHLY and CDR2 FYNNEI. The CDR3 sequence: CASRTGTGDSNQPQHF. The CDR3, as DNA: TGTGCCAGCAGAACCGGGACAGGAGATAGCAATCAGCCCCAGCATTTT. The full variable domain, its missing parts supplied by reference TRBV2 and TRBJ1-5, is EPEVTQTPSHQVTQMGQEVILRCVPISNHLYFYWYRQILGQKVEFLVSFYNNEISEKSEIFDDQFSVERPDGSNFTLKIRSTKLEDSAMYFCASRTGTGDSNQPQHFGDGTRLSIL.

This clone appeared once. The CDR3 DNA is TGTGCCTGGAGTGTCGCCGGGAACACTGAAGCTTTCTTT. Translated: CAWSVAGNTEAFF. The chain combines TRBV30 with TRBJ1-1; D remains unclear. V was pared by 0 bases and J by 1 base, with 6 bases between. The germline CDR1 and CDR2 sequences are GTSNPN and SVGIG (reference sequence). This CDR3 has 13 residues.

The chain combines TRBV14 with TRBJ2-1; 8 bases are shared with TRBD2. The V and J ends lost 5 bases and 10 bases, in that order; junction bases with no gene match: 7. Germline lookup yields CDR1 SGHDN and CDR2 FVKESK. The CDR3 covers 13 residues. The CDR3 spells CASSWTSPGEQFF. CDR3 DNA sequence: TGTGCCAGCAGCTGGACTAGCCCGGGGGAGCAGTTCTTC.

The chain links TRBV19 to TRBJ2-7; 7 bases are shared with TRBD2. CDR1 and CDR2 from the germline V gene are LNHDA and SQIVND (reference sequence). The CDR3 has 15 amino acids. Germline trimming cut 7 bases from V and 0 bases from J; bases unmatched to any gene: 9. The CDR3: CASKVGAGSSYEQYF. In nucleotides, the CDR3 is TGTGCCAGTAAGGTCGGAGCGGGGAGCTCCTACGAGCAGTACTTC.

The V gene is TRBV4-1, the J gene TRBJ2-1; D is ambiguous. V lost 0 bases and J 9 bases, leaving 9 bases between the germline ends. The CDR3 totals 13 residues. Germline-derived CDR1 and CDR2 are MGHRA and YSYEKL. The CDR3 is CASSQDLAPEQFF. In DNA, the CDR3 is TGCGCCAGCAGCCAAGATCTGGCTCCTGAGCAGTTCTTC.

The rearrangement joins TRBV27 to TRBJ1-1; D gene ambiguous. CDR3 length: 13 amino acids. With 4 bases removed from V and 0 bases from J, the gap between germline ends came to 6 bases. Germline V lookup: CDR1 MNHEY, CDR2 SMNVEV (reference sequence). CDR3 loop: CASSSLLNTEAFF. In nucleotides, the CDR3 is TGTGCCAGCAGTTCACTATTGAACACTGAAGCTTTCTTT.

CDR3 amino acids: CASSLAGTAYNEQFF. The CDR3 DNA reads as TGTGCCAGCAGTTTAGCGGGAACCGCCTACAATGAGCAGTTCTTC. This chain links TRBV27 with TRBJ2-1; D might be TRBD2 (6 bases). The CDR3 is made up of 15 amino acids. Germline V gene data show CDR1 as MNHEY and CDR2 as SMNVEV (reference sequence). V lost 2 bases and J lost 2, with 10 bases in between.

The genes are TRBV4-2 and TRBJ1-1; TRBD1 agrees at 7 bases. The ends lost 4 bases at V and 1 base at J; junction bases unmatched: 3. This CDR3 contains 14 residues. Germline CDR1 and CDR2: LGHNA and YNFKEQ. CDR3 amino acids: CASSRGTENTEAFF. In DNA form, the CDR3 reads TGTGCCAGCAGCCGAGGGACAGAGAACACTGAAGCTTTCTTT.

The chain carries TRBV28 and TRBJ2-5; TRBD1 aligns across 9 bases. The CDR3 extends over 16 amino acids. V lost 1 base and J lost 2; bases outside the gene matches: 5. CDR1 and CDR2 (germline): MDHEN, SYDVKM. The CDR3 DNA reads TGTGCCAGCAGTTTATCTTGGACAGGGGTTCAAGAGACCCAGTACTTC. This translates into CASSLSWTGVQETQYF.

The chain joins TRBV9 to TRBJ1-4; TRBD1 is a possible D gene (6 bases). The CDR3 sequence is 16 residues long. V was clipped by 0 bases and J by 0 bases, with 9 bases between them. Germline CDR1 and CDR2: SGDLS and YYNGEE. The CDR3 here is CASSVGQVSTNEKLFF. The CDR3 coding sequence is TGTGCCAGCAGCGTAGGACAGGTGTCAACTAATGAAAAACTGTTTTTT.

This clone appeared a single time. V usage is TRBV9 and J usage is TRBJ2-1; 7 bases are shared with TRBD2. Per the germline V gene, CDR1 is SGDLS and CDR2 is YYNGEE. This CDR3 comprises 15 residues. The V segment lost 2 bases and the J segment 5 bases; nucleotides outside the gene matches: 7. The CDR3 sequence: CASSVSGLGNNEQFF. CDR3 in DNA: TGTGCCAGCAGCGTCTCAGGACTAGGGAACAATGAGCAGTTCTTC.

This clone was seen only once. V is TRBV9 and J is TRBJ2-3; 8 bases line up with TRBD2. The germline V gene has CDR1 SGDLS and CDR2 YYNGEE. V lost 4 bases, J lost 1 base, and 5 bases stayed unmatched. The CDR3 consists of 15 residues. The CDR3 DNA follows: TGTGCCAGCAGCCGATCGGGAGGGGGCACAGATACGCAGTATTTT. This translates into CASSRSGGGTDTQYF.

This clone was detected only once. This chain uses TRBV27 with TRBJ2-2; no definite D call. The germline V and J ends were trimmed by 8 bases and 7 bases, with 11 bases remaining between them. Germline V gene sequence: CDR1 MNHEY, CDR2 SMNVEV (reference sequence). CDR3 length: 12 amino acids. DNA of the CDR3: TGTGCCAGCGGAAGGATGAGCGGGGAGCTGTTTTTT. This translates into CASGRMSGELFF.

The chain combines TRBV5-1 with TRBJ2-5; 7 bases match TRBD1. Germline assignment: CDR1 SGHRS and CDR2 YFSETQ. The V and J ends lost 4 bases and 5 bases, in that order; junction bases with no gene match: 8. There are 14 residues in the CDR3. The chain's CDR3 is CASSTEQGWETQYF. The CDR3 DNA reads as TGCGCCAGCAGCACGGAACAGGGGTGGGAGACCCAGTACTTC. The full variable domain, rest sourced from reference TRBV5-1 and TRBJ2-5, is KAGVTQTPRYLIKTRGQQVTLSCSPISGHRSVSWYQQTPGQGLQFLFEYFSETQRNKGNFPGRFSGRQFSNSRSEMNVSTLELGDSALYLCASSTEQGWETQYFGPGTRLLVL.